This T cell receptor (beta chain) was identified during a study of technical replicates of blood from a handful of donors. Produced via immunoSEQ multiplex PCR; TCRdb's table is partial and in-frame only. The table records 79,000 or so clones, 80% to 95% of them present only once. CDR3 length: 16 amino acids. V lost 1 base to trimming and J lost 2 bases, with 15 bases between them. From germline, CDR1 is LGHNA and CDR2 YSLEER. This rearrangement joins TRBV4-3 to TRBJ2-7; maybe TRBD2 (6 bases). Sequencing was carried out using T cells isolated from PBMCs. This TCR came from a human donor in good health. The CDR3 loop reads CASSQATASVPYEQYF. The CDR3 coding sequence is TGCGCCAGCAGCCAAGCTACGGCTAGCGTTCCCTACGAGCAGTACTTC.